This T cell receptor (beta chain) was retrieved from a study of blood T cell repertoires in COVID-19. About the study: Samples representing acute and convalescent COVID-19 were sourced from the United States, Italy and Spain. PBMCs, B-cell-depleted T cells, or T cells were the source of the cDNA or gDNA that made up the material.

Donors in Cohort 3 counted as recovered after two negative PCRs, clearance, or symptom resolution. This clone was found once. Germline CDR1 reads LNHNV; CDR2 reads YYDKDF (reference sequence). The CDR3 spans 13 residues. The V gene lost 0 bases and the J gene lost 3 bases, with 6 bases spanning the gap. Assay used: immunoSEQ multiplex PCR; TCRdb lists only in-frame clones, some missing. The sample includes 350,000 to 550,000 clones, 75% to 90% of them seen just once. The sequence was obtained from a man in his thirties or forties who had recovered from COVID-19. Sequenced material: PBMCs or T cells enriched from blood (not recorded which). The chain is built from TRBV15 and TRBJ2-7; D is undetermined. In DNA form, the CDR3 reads TGTGCCACCAGCAGAGAACGGTTCTACGAGCAGTACTTC. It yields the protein CATSRERFYEQYF.